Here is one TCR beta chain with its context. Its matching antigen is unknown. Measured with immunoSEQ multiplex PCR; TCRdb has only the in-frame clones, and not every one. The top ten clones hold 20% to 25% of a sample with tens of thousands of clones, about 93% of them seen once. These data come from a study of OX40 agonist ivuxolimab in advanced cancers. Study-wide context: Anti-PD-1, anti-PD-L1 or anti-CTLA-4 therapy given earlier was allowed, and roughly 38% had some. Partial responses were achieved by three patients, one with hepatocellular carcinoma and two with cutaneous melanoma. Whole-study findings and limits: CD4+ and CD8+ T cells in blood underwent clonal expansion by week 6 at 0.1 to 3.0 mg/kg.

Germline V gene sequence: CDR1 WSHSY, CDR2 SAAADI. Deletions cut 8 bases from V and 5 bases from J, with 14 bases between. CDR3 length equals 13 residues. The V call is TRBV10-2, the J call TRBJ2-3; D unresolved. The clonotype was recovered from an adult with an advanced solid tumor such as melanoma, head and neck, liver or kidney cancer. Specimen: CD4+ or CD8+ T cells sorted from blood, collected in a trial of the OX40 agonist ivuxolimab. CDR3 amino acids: CASPKSTEDTQYF. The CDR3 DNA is TGCGCCAGCCCAAAGAGCACAGAAGATACGCAGTATTTT.